The rows below give T cell receptor beta chains drawn from one sample of a study of cytomegalovirus exposure and HLA in healthy donors. Only in-frame clones appear in the TCRdb table, and some are missing; sequencing was by immunoSEQ multiplex PCR. Of 100,000 or so clones in the sample, approximately 66% are singletons; the top ten hold approximately 11%. Sequenced material: PBMCs. These receptors originate from a man aged 40-55 years in good health and CMV-seropositive. Each CDR3 is given with its conserved first and last residue. D genes are given only for firm matches. The size field is filled for only some rows; it gives once, few, many or a size class.

TRBD2	TRBJ2-1	TRBV7-3	-	TGTGCCAGCAGTCTAAGTGGCGGGAGTTACAATGAGCAGTTCTTC	CASSLSGGSYNEQFF
TRBD1	TRBJ2-1	TRBV28	-	TGTGCCAGCAGCACCACAGGGGGCCAGCCTTACAATGAGCAGTTCTTC	CASSTTGGQPYNEQFF
TRBD1	TRBJ1-5	TRBV10-2	-	TGCGCCAGCACGACAGGGGGCGCGGGGCAGCCCCAGCATTTT	CASTTGGAGQPQHF
-	TRBJ1-1	TRBV9	-	TGTGCCAGCAGCGAAACATGGACTGAAGCTTTCTTT	CASSETWTEAFF
TRBD1	TRBJ1-1	TRBV15	-	TGTGCCACCAGCAGCGAGGACAGGGTGAGGGGTGAAGCTTTCTTT	CATSSEDRVRGEAFF
TRBD2	TRBJ2-1	TRBV15	-	TGTGCCACCAGCAGAGATCCGGCCGGGACTAGCGGATACAATGAGCAGTTCTTC	CATSRDPAGTSGYNEQFF
-	TRBJ2-1	TRBV4-1	-	TGCGCCAGCAGCCAGGGGCCTCTGAGCTACAATGAGCAGTTCTTC	CASSQGPLSYNEQFF
TRBD1	TRBJ2-4	TRBV19	few	TGTGCCAGTAGTACCCCGGACAGGCCCGGAAACATTCAGTACTTC	CASSTPDRPGNIQYF
TRBD2	TRBJ2-1	TRBV5-1	few	TGCGCCAGCAGCCCTTGGGAGCGGGAGGACAATGAGCAGTTCTTC	CASSPWEREDNEQFF
-	TRBJ2-1	TRBV11-3	-	TGTGCCAGCAGCTTAGATCTGGGACTGGGCTCCTACAATGAGCAGTTCTTC	CASSLDLGLGSYNEQFF
-	TRBJ2-7	TRBV6-1	-	TGTGCCAGCAGTGAAGGTTTACAGGTTCGAGACGAGCAGTACTTC	CASSEGLQVRDEQYF
-	TRBJ1-5	TRBV2	-	TGTGCCAGCAAGGGACAAGTCAATCAGCCCCAGCATTTT	CASKGQVNQPQHF
-	TRBJ2-7	TRBV6-1	-	TGTGCCAGCAGGACGGACAGCTCCTACGAGCAGTACTTC	CASRTDSSYEQYF
-	TRBJ1-4	TRBV29-1	few	TGCAGCGTTGAAGATCTGCGGGAGTCAGGCACCGAAAAACTGTTTTTT	CSVEDLRESGTEKLFF
-	TRBJ2-2	TRBV19	once	TGTGCCAGTAGTATAGGGTCTAACGGGGAGCTGTTTTTT	CASSIGSNGELFF
-	TRBJ1-5	TRBV29-1	-	TGCAGCGTTGAAGTTTCCAGGGCTCAGCCCCAGCATTTT	CSVEVSRAQPQHF
-	TRBJ2-3	TRBV19	-	TGTGCCAGTAGTAAAGGAGATCCGACAGATACGCAGTATTTT	CASSKGDPTDTQYF
TRBD1	TRBJ1-2	TRBV7-9	-	TGTGCCAGCAGCTTAGACAGGGGTTATCGTGGCTACACCTTC	CASSLDRGYRGYTF
-	TRBJ2-6	TRBV7-9	-	TGTGCCAGCAGCTTAGGTGACATGAAAAGGACTGGGGCCAACGTCCTGACTTTC	CASSLGDMKRTGANVLTF
-	TRBJ1-5	TRBV6-5	few	TGTGCCAGCAGTTACTCGGGGGCTACAGGGAATCAGCCCCAGCATTTT	CASSYSGATGNQPQHF
-	TRBJ1-1	TRBV16	few	TGTGCCAGCAGCCACTCAACAGGGAACACTGAAGCTTTCTTT	CASSHSTGNTEAFF
-	TRBJ2-2	TRBV4-3	-	TGCGCCAGCAGCCAATTTGATATTATGGGTGTGGGCGACACCGGGGAGCTGTTTTTT	CASSQFDIMGVGDTGELFF
TRBD1	TRBJ1-2	TRBV9	few	TGTGCCAGCAGCGACCCGGGACAGAGGGCCTACACCTTC	CASSDPGQRAYTF
-	TRBJ2-7	TRBV28	-	TGTGCCAGCAGTTTGAACAGGGCCTACGAGCAGTACTTC	CASSLNRAYEQYF
TRBD2	TRBJ2-3	TRBV6-4	once	TGTGCCAGCAGTGTAGCGGGAGAGGGAACAGATACGCAGTATTTT	CASSVAGEGTDTQYF
-	TRBJ1-5	TRBV6-5	-	TGTGCCAGCAGACTGGACAGAAATAGCAATCAGCCCCAGCATTTT	CASRLDRNSNQPQHF
-	TRBJ2-2	TRBV2	-	TGTGCCAGCAGTGAAAATCTAGCCACCGGGGAGCTGTTTTTT	CASSENLATGELFF
TRBD1	TRBJ2-7	TRBV6-5	-	TGTGCCAGCGGGCAGACAGGGACGGTGGGGGAGCAGTACTTC	CASGQTGTVGEQYF
TRBD1	TRBJ1-3	TRBV9	few	TGTGCCAGCAGCTTTCTGGGACAGGTGGGCTCTGGAAACACCATATATTTT	CASSFLGQVGSGNTIYF
TRBD2	TRBJ2-3	TRBV12-5	few	TGTGCTAGTGCTCCGGGACTAACCACAGATACGCAGTATTTT	CASAPGLTTDTQYF
-	TRBJ2-1	TRBV2	-	TGTGCCAGCAGAGCGGGCCTCAATGAGCAGTTCTTC	CASRAGLNEQFF
TRBD1	TRBJ2-1	TRBV6-1	few	TGTGCCAGCAGTGAACAAGCGGGACAGGGGGCCAATGAGCAGTTCTTC	CASSEQAGQGANEQFF
-	TRBJ2-1	TRBV2	-	TGTGCCAGCAGCCTCCTAGGGAGTGAGCAGTTCTTC	CASSLLGSEQFF
-	TRBJ2-7	TRBV9	once	TGTGCCAGCAGCGTAGGCCCAGTCACCTACGAGCAGTACTTC	CASSVGPVTYEQYF
-	TRBJ2-1	TRBV7-2	-	TGTGCCAGCAGACCAACTAGCCAGGGAGACAATGAGCAGTTCTTC	CASRPTSQGDNEQFF
-	TRBJ1-1	TRBV2	few	TGTGCCAGCAGTTGGGGCAGGGAAGCTTTCTTT	CASSWGREAFF
-	TRBJ2-1	TRBV5-6	-	TGTGCCAGCAGCTTGTCTAGGGAGCAGTTCTTC	CASSLSREQFF
TRBD2	TRBJ2-1	TRBV30	-	TGTGCCTGGAGTGTACTTCGCGGGAGAAGAGCTAATGAGCAGTTCTTC	CAWSVLRGRRANEQFF
-	TRBJ1-6	TRBV7-2	-	TGTGCCAGCAGCTTTCAGGGTAGTAATTCACCCCTCCACTTT	CASSFQGSNSPLHF
-	TRBJ2-2	TRBV7-8	-	TGTGCCAGCAGCTTCTTCACCCGGGGAACCGGGGAGCTGTTTTTT	CASSFFTRGTGELFF
TRBD2	TRBJ2-7	TRBV19	-	TGTGCCAGTAGTATCTCCCCTAGCGGGACCTACGAGCAGTACTTC	CASSISPSGTYEQYF